This TCR beta chain was sequenced during a study of T cells in Graves' hyperthyroidism and ophthalmopathy (dated by TCRdb to about 2019). For the wider study: Peripheral blood samples were taken at the time of initial diagnosis, prior to any treatment. A discovery cohort of roughly 96 patients, about 40 with Graves' ophthalmopathy and approximately 57 with stable Graves' hyperthyroidism, was used to find distinguishing TCR V-J signatures. Prospective prediction of ophthalmopathy was tested in an independent validation cohort of 18 to 20 hyperthyroidism patients and around 16 patients who later progressed to ophthalmopathy. For training and testing, the approximately 97 patients in the discovery cohort were randomly divided in a 7:3 ratio. Thyroid tissue and blood T-cell repertoires from roughly six Graves' hyperthyroidism patients were also compared in the study. After blood sampling, hyperthyroidism patients were treated with methimazole at a starting dose of 30 mg daily, and ophthalmopathy patients were treated with high-dose intravenous methylprednisolone. According to the paper, TCR Vbeta CDR3 sequencing was carried out on approximately 140 peripheral blood samples, which came from fewer than 50 ophthalmopathy, around 75 hyperthyroidism and roughly 17 progressor patients.

Via the germline V gene (reference sequence), CDR1 is MNHNY and CDR2 SVGAGI. V and J are truncated by 2 bases and 0 bases respectively, leaving an intervening sequence of 8 bases. Its CDR3 holds 15 amino acids, cysteine through phenylalanine. The DNA shown is the 45-base CDR3, in frame from base 1. Moderately to severely active disease, a Clinical Activity Score of at least 3, a NOSPECS grade of at least 4, and a duration under 3 months were present in ophthalmopathy patients. Any patient with an uncontrolled infection, another autoimmune disease, pregnancy or lactation was excluded. Diagnoses were based on clinical symptoms, serum thyroxine and TRAb, thyroid ultrasound and orbital computed tomography. PBMCs were isolated from 7.5 to 10 ml of fresh peripheral blood by Ficoll-Paque density gradient centrifugation. Total RNA was extracted using Trizol reagent, and RNA quality was assessed on an Agilent 2100 Bioanalyzer.

This clonotype was counted many times. What this receptor recognizes is not known. Base-call qualities are not available, and no considerably larger clone is one nucleotide away. Results and caveats for the whole study, not just this receptor: Sample size was not statistically predetermined, and blinding of investigators to group allocation was not performed. A 13 V-J signature model separated ophthalmopathy from stable hyperthyroidism, with around 88% sensitivity and roughly 82% specificity in cross-validation and 80%/75% in testing. In validation, the model predicted progression to ophthalmopathy with 55% to 71% sensitivity and 72% to 85% specificity, a median of about 6 months before onset. Most expanded thyroid clonotypes (frequency above 0.001) were also detected in blood, suggesting blood repertoires may reflect thyroid immune responses.

The TCR beta CDR3 regions were amplified from RNA transcripts. The first round of RT-PCR for the TCR CDR3 was performed with the HTBI primer set and the Qiagen OneStep RT-PCR kit. Libraries were constructed in a second round of multiplex PCR, after which size selection and purification were carried out. Sequencing of the libraries was done on an Illumina HiSeq2000 using paired-end 100 bp reads. Per the original workflow: SOAPnuke was used to process the raw data, throwing out any read that contained adapters or uncalled bases, had a mean Phred below 15, or lacked an exact constant-primer or identifier match. COPE v1.2.5 was used to merge the high-quality paired reads, and each unique nucleotide sequence was defined as a clonotype. MiTCR v1.1 was used to align the clonotypes against IMGT TRBV, TRBD and TRBJ reference segments. The analysis was restricted to V-J combinations with a frequency above 0.0001, which together covered 99.2% of the repertoires. A TCS score was defined as the ratio of F50 (clonal expansion) to E x V (chaos), with BLOSUM62-based TCRdist applied between CDR3 peptides within each V-J. Welch's t-statistics and random forest reduced 500 to 650 V-J features to 10 to 15, which were used in a naive Bayes classifier (R e1071). The raw public data were reprocessed by TCRdb itself: fastp quality trimming at Q25, MiXCR clonotype calling, in-frame beta chains only. Rows are combined by CDR3 protein, so each entry shows the most common genes and DNA. These V and J calls derive from TCRdb rather than the authors' analysis. The sample table shows fewer than 250,000 distinct CDR3 sequences, and approximately 16% are seen once. The top ten hold 28% of the sample.

This clonotype was sampled from a woman aged 18-30 years with Graves' ophthalmopathy. The V and J genes are TRBV6-6 and TRBJ1-5, with no confidently assigned D gene. Material: blood. CDR3 sequence: CASSYRFNSNQPQHF. The nucleotides are TGTGCCAGCAGTTACAGATTCAATAGCAATCAGCCCCAGCATTTT.